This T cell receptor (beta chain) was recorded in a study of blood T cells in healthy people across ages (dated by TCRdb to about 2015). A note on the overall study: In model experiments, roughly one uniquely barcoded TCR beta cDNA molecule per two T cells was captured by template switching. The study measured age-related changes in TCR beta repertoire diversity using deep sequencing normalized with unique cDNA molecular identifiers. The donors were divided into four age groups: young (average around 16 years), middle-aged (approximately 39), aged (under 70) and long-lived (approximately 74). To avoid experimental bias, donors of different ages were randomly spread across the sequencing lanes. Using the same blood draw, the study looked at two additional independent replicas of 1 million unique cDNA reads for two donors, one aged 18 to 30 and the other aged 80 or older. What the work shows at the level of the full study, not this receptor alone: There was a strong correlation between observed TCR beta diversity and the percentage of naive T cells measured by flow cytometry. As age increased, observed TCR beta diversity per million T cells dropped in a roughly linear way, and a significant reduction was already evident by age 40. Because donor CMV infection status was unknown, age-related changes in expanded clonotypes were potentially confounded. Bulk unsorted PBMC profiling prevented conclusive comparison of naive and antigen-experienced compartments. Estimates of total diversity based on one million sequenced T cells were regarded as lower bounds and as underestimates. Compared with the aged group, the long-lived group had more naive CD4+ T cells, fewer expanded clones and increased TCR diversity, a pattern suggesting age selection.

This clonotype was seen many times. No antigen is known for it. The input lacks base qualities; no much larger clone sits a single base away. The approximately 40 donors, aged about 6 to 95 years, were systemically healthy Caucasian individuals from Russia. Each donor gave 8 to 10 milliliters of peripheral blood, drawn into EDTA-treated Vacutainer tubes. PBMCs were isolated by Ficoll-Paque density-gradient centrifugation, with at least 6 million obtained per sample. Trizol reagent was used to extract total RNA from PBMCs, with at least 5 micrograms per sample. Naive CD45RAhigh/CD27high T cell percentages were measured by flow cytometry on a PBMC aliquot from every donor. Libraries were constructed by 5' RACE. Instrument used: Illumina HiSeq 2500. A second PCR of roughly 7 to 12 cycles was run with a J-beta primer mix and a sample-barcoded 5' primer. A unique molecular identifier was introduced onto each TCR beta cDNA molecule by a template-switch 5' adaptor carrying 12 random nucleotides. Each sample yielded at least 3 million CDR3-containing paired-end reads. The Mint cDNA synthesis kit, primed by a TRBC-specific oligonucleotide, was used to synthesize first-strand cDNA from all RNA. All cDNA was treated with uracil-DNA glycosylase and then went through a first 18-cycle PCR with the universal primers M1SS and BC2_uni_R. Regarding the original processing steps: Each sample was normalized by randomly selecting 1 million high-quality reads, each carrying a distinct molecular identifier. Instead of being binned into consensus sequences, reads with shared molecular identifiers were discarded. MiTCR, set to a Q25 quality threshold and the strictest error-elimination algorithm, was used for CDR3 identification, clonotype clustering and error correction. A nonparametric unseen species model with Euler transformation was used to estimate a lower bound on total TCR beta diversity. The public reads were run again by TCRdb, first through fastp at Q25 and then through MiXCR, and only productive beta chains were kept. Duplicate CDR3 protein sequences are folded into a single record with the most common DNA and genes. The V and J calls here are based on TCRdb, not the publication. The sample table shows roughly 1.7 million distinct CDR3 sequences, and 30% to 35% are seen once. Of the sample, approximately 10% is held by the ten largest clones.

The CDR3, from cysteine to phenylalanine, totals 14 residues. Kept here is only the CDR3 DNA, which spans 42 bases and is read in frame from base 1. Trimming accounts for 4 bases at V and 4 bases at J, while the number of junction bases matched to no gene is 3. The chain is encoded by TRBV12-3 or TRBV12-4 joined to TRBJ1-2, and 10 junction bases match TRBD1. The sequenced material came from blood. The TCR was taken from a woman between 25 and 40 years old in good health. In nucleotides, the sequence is TGTGCCAGCAGTTGGGGACAGGGGCCCTATGGCTACACCTTC. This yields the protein CASSWGQGPYGYTF.